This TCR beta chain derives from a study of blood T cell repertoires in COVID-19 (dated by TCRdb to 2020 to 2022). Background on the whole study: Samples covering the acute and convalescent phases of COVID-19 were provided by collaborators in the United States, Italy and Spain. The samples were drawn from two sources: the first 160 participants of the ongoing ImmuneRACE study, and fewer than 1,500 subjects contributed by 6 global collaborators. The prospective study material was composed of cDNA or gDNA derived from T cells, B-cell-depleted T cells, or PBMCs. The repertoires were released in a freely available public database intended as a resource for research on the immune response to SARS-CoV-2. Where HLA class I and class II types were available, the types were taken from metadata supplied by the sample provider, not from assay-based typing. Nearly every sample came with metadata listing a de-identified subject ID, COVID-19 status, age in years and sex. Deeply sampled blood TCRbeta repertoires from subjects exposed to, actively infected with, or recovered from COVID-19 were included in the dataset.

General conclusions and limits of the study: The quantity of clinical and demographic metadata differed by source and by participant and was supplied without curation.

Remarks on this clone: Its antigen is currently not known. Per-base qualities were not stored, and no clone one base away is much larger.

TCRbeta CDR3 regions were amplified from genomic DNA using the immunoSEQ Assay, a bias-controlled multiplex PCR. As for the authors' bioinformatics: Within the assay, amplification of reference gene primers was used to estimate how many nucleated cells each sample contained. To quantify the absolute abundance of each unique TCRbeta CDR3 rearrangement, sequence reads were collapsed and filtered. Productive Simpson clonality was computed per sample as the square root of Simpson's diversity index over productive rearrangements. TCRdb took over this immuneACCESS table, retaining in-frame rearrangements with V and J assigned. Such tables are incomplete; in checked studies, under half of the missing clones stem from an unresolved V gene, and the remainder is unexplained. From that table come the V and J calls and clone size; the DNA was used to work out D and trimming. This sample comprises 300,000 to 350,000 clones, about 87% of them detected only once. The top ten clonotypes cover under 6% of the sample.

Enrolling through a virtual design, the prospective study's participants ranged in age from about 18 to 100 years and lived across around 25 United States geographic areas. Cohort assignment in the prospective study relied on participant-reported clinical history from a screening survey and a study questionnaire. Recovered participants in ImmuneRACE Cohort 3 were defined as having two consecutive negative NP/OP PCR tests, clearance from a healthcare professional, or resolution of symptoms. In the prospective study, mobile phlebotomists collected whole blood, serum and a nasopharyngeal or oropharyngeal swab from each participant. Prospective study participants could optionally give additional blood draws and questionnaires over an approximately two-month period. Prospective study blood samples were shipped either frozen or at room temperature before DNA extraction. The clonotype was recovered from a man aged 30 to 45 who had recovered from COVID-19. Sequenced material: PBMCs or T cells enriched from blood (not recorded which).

The CDR3 loop reads CASRGSLAAYTDTQYF. The DNA sequence follows: TGCGCCAGCAGGGGATCACTAGCGGCGTACACAGATACGCAGTATTTT. The chain is encoded by TRBV5-1 joined to TRBJ2-3, with TRBD2 identical over 8 junction bases. CDR1 and CDR2 were assigned from the germline V gene as SGHRS and YFSETQ. The CDR3 contains 16 residues, cysteine and phenylalanine counted. Only the CDR3 DNA stays, 48 bases, in frame from base 1. V is trimmed back by 5 bases and J by 2 bases, and the junction contains 10 bases that no gene match accounts for.